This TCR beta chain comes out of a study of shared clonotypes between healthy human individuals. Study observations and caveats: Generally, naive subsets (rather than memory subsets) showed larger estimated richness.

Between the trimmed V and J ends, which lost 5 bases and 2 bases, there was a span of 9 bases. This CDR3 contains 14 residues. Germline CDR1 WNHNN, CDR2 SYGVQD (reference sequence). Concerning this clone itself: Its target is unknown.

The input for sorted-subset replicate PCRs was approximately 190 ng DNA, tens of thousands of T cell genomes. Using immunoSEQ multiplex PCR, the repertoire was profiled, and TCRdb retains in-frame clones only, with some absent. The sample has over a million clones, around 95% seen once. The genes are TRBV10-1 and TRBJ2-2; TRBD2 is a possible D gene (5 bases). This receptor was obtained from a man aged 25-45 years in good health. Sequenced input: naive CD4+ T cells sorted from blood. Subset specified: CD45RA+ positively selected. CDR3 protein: CASSQGGNTGELFF. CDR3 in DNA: TGCGCCAGCAGTCAAGGAGGAAACACCGGGGAGCTGTTTTTT.